This T cell receptor (beta chain) appears in the sequencing data of a study of T cell changes during pregnancy in multiple sclerosis. Between the trimmed V and J ends, which lost 0 bases and 3 bases, there was a span of 15 bases. Germline lookup yields CDR1 SGHDT and CDR2 YYEEEE. The CDR3 extends over 16 amino acids. TCRdb keeps only in-frame clones here, not all; method: immunoSEQ multiplex PCR. The sample contains 30,000 to 35,000 clones, 89% of which appear only once. Source: CD8+ T cells from peripheral blood mononuclear cells, taken in the second trimester of pregnancy. The clonotype was recovered from a female donor with multiple sclerosis, enrolled in a pregnancy study. V and J are TRBV5-6 and TRBJ1-1, with a weak D call TRBD1 (5 bases). As DNA, the CDR3 is TGTGCCAGCAGCTTGGCGAGTGGGGGGGGGTACACTGAAGCTTTCTTT. Protein sequence: CASSLASGGGYTEAFF.